This passage covers 30 T cell receptor beta chains from one sample sequenced in a study of T cell changes during pregnancy in multiple sclerosis. Clones were read by immunoSEQ multiplex PCR, and TCRdb kept only the in-frame ones, dropping some. The sample includes about 24,000 clones, more than 90% of them seen just once. The starting material was CD8+ T cells from peripheral blood mononuclear cells, obtained in the third trimester of pregnancy. All receptors come from a female donor in good health, enrolled as a control in a pregnancy study.

The chain links TRBV5-4 to TRBJ1-2; TRBD1 is a possible D gene (5 bases). This CDR3 contains 14 residues. CDR1 and CDR2 from the germline V gene are SGHNT and YYREEE (reference sequence). The ends were cut back, 0 bases at V and 5 bases at J, with 11 bases in the middle. The DNA of the CDR3 is TGTGCCAGCAGCTTGGAAGGGGTGGGATATGGCTACACCTTC. Translating it yields CASSLEGVGYGYTF.

The chain links TRBV9 to TRBJ1-1; D possibly corresponds to TRBD1 (5 bases). The CDR3 consists of 16 residues. V lost 4 bases and J lost 1, with 17 bases in between. The V gene's germline CDR1 is SGDLS and CDR2 YYNGEE. This CDR3 reads CASSISSRQGNTEAFF. The CDR3 nucleotides are TGTGCCAGCAGCATCTCAAGTCGGCAGGGGAACACTGAAGCTTTCTTT.

The chain has TRBV7-9 and TRBJ1-1; D remains ambiguous. The CDR3 runs to 15 residues. The ends were cut back, 1 base at V and 3 bases at J, with 12 bases in the middle. Germline CDR1 SEHNR, CDR2 FQNEAQ (reference sequence). As DNA, the CDR3 is TGTGCCAGCAGCTTAGTAGCTCAGAGAGACACTGAAGCTTTCTTT. It translates to CASSLVAQRDTEAFF. Combining the CDR3 with reference TRBV7-9 and TRBJ1-1 gives the whole variable domain DTGVSQNPRHKITKRGQNVTFRCDPISEHNRLYWYRQTLGQGPEFLTYFQNEAQLEKSRLLSDRFSAERPKGSFSTLEIQRTEQGDSAMYLCASSLVAQRDTEAFFGQGTRLTVV.

The genes are TRBV29-1 and TRBJ1-1, with D hard to call. The V gene lost 1 base and the J gene lost 3 bases, with 9 bases spanning the gap. Germline V gives CDR1 SQVTM, CDR2 ANQGSEA. The CDR3 is 13 residues long. The CDR3 sequence is CSVEVRGYTEAFF. As DNA, the CDR3 is TGCAGCGTTGAAGTACGGGGTTACACTGAAGCTTTCTTT.

This chain joins TRBV27 and TRBJ2-1; D might be TRBD2 (5 bases). V lost 4 bases to trimming and J lost 8 bases, with 12 bases between them. This CDR3 spans 13 amino acids. CDR1 and CDR2 from the germline V gene are MNHEY and SMNVEV (reference sequence). The DNA of the CDR3 is TGTGCCAGCAGTTATACTAGTCGATATGAGCAGTTCTTC. This codes for CASSYTSRYEQFF.

The V call is TRBV5-4, the J call TRBJ2-2; possible D gene TRBD1, 7 bases. V was clipped by 4 bases and J by 3 bases, with 16 bases between them. CDR1 is SGHNT and CDR2 is YYREEE in the germline V gene (reference sequence). The CDR3 is 16 residues long. Here the CDR3 reads CASSNRDSGYTGELFF. CDR3 coding DNA: TGTGCCAGCAGCAACCGGGACAGCGGGTACACCGGGGAGCTGTTTTTT.

This chain joins TRBV5-6 and TRBJ2-1, with 14 bases matching TRBD2. CDR1 SGHDT and CDR2 YYEEEE come from the germline V gene. There are 16 residues in the CDR3. Trimming cost V 4 bases and J 8 bases; bases outside gene matches: 8. The CDR3 protein is CASSHPTSGGAHEQFF. The CDR3 DNA reads as TGTGCCAGCAGCCATCCGACTAGCGGGGGGGCTCATGAGCAGTTCTTC.

Regarding this clone: One end of the junction does not line up with germline, which may come from a read error. The genes are TRBV5-4 and TRBJ1-1; D unresolved. This CDR3 spans 15 amino acids. The V gene's germline CDR1 is SGHNT and CDR2 YYREEE (reference sequence). CDR3 bases: TGTACCAGCAGCTTGGGATGGGGAGAGGGAACTGAAGCTTTCTTT. Translated: CTSSLGWGEGTEAFF.

This chain links TRBV6-5 with TRBJ1-2, with D unresolved. V was trimmed by 3 bases and J by 8 bases, leaving 13 bases between them. This CDR3 is 13 amino acids long. Germline lookup yields CDR1 MNHEY and CDR2 SVGAGI. CDR3 sequence (DNA): TGTGCCAGCAGTTATCTGGGTGACTTGGGCTACACCTTC. Protein: CASSYLGDLGYTF.

The chain has TRBV15 and TRBJ2-7; 9 positions match TRBD1. Germline-derived CDR1 and CDR2 are LNHNV and YYDKDF (reference sequence). The CDR3 totals 14 residues. J gave up 5 bases and V 5 bases, and 7 bases lay outside the gene matches. CDR3 sequence: CATSGDRESDEQYF. In nucleotides, the CDR3 is TGTGCCACCAGCGGGGACAGGGAATCGGACGAGCAGTACTTC.

The chain carries TRBV27 and TRBJ2-7; tentatively, D is TRBD1 (6 bases). Germline lookup yields CDR1 MNHEY and CDR2 SMNVEV (reference sequence). V lost 6 bases, J lost 1 base, and 10 bases lay in between. CDR3 length equals 13 residues. CDR3 amino acids: CASRPGQSYEQYF. The DNA for the CDR3 is TGTGCCAGCAGACCAGGACAGTCCTACGAGCAGTACTTC.

This chain joins TRBV6-4 and TRBJ2-7; 12 bases agree with TRBD1. Germline CDR1 reads MRHNA; CDR2 reads SNTAGT. The V segment lost 4 bases and the J segment 5 bases; nucleotides outside the gene matches: 9. The CDR3 sequence is 16 residues long. The CDR3 loop reads CASSALPGQGAHEQYF. Written as DNA, the CDR3 is TGTGCCAGCAGTGCCCTACCGGGACAGGGGGCTCACGAGCAGTACTTC.

The chain has TRBV5-4 and TRBJ1-2; D may be TRBD1 (5 bases). V gave up 2 bases and J gave up 5 bases, with 10 bases separating them. Germline V lookup: CDR1 SGHNT, CDR2 YYREEE (reference sequence). The CDR3 length is 13 residues. The CDR3 protein is CASSFGGSYGYTF. CDR3 DNA sequence: TGTGCCAGCAGCTTCGGGGGATCTTATGGCTACACCTTC.

The sample holds one count of this clone. V gene TRBV7-6 combines with J gene TRBJ1-1; D is uncertain. Trimming cost V 0 bases and J 3 bases, with 5 bases left between them. Germline CDR1 and CDR2: SGHVS and FNYEAQ. The CDR3 runs 13 residues. CDR3: CASSLAADTEAFF. The CDR3 DNA follows: TGTGCCAGCAGCTTAGCGGCAGACACTGAAGCTTTCTTT.

The chain couples TRBV28 to TRBJ2-1, with 8 bases aligning to TRBD2. The germline CDR1 and CDR2 sequences are MDHEN and SYDVKM. J lost 7 bases, V lost 5 bases, and 1 base had no gene match. The CDR3 runs 12 residues. Here the CDR3 reads CASSPSGNEQFF. The CDR3 nucleotides are TGTGCCAGCAGTCCTAGCGGGAATGAGCAGTTCTTC.

The chain employs TRBV27 and TRBJ2-7, with TRBD1 identical over 9 bases. The V and J ends lost 3 bases and 3 bases, in that order; junction bases with no gene match: 12. Germline assignment: CDR1 MNHEY and CDR2 SMNVEV (reference sequence). The CDR3 length is 17 residues. DNA for the CDR3: TGTGCCAGCAGTTTTATCATTACAGGGGGCTCTGTCTACGAGCAGTACTTC. This translates into CASSFIITGGSVYEQYF.

V gene TRBV6-5 combines with J gene TRBJ2-2; D is possibly TRBD1 (7 bases). CDR1 MNHEY and CDR2 SVGAGI come from the germline V gene. CDR3 length: 15 amino acids. Trimming left V 7 bases short and J 0 bases short, with 12 bases between. CDR3 nucleotides: TGTGCCAGCAACACAGGGGAGGCGAACACCGGGGAGCTGTTTTTT. Its protein product is CASNTGEANTGELFF.

The genes are TRBV6-4 and TRBJ2-3; 11 bases fit TRBD2. This CDR3 is 16 amino acids long. The V segment lost 2 bases and the J segment 3 bases; nucleotides outside the gene matches: 4. CDR1 is MRHNA, CDR2 SNTAGT, per germline. CDR3 bases: TGTGCCAGCAGTGACGCGGCTAGCGGGGGGACAGATACGCAGTATTTT. Translating gives CASSDAASGGTDTQYF.

V is TRBV1 and J is TRBJ2-5; TRBD2, the D gene given by the table, was not confirmed from the DNA. The J call may be incorrect, as the DNA end agrees better with TRBJ2-7. TRBV1 constitutes a pseudogene. There are 20 residues in the CDR3. CDR3 in amino acids: CTSSPPPPETSGGGSYEQYF. The CDR3 DNA follows: TGCACCAGCAGCCCTCCGCCGCCTGAAACTAGCGGGGGGGGCTCCTACGAGCAGTACTTC.

The gene calls are TRBV5-1 and TRBJ1-2; TRBD1 is a possible D gene (5 bases). Trimming left V 4 bases short and J 4 bases short, with 17 bases between. The V gene's germline CDR1 is SGHRS and CDR2 YFSETQ. The CDR3 has 15 residues. CDR3 sequence: CASSPTATLSYGYTF. The DNA for the CDR3 is TGCGCCAGCAGCCCGACAGCTACCCTCTCCTATGGCTACACCTTC.

The CDR3 nucleotides read TGCGCCAGCAGCTTGGAGACTAGCGGGAAGATGGGGTCAGATACGCAGTATTTT. It translates to CASSLETSGKMGSDTQYF. J is TRBJ2-3 and V is TRBV5-1; 11 bases match TRBD2. With V trimmed by 0 bases and J by 4 bases, 10 bases remained unmatched. From germline, CDR1 is SGHRS and CDR2 YFSETQ. The CDR3 length is 18 residues.

The genes are TRBV6-4 and TRBJ2-1, with D possibly TRBD1 on 5 matching bases. This CDR3 is 13 amino acids long. With 6 bases removed from V and 5 bases from J, the gap between germline ends came to 11 bases. CDR1 and CDR2 (germline): MRHNA, SNTAGT. CDR3 DNA sequence: TGTGCCAGCAGCCAGGGTTCCAACAATGAGCAGTTCTTC. The encoded protein is CASSQGSNNEQFF.

This sequence joins TRBV28 and TRBJ2-3, with 9 bases fitting TRBD2. Looked up from germline, CDR1 is MDHEN and CDR2 is SYDVKM. V lost 6 bases, J lost 1 base, and 5 bases stayed unmatched. CDR3 length equals 15 residues. In DNA form, the CDR3 reads TGTGCCAGCAGGAGATTAGCGGGAGGCACAGATACGCAGTATTTT. This encodes CASRRLAGGTDTQYF.

This chain links TRBV6-5 with TRBJ2-3; 8 positions match TRBD1. Germline loops: CDR1 MNHEY, CDR2 SVGAGI. The trim removed 6 bases at V and 4 bases at J, leaving 6 bases unmatched. The CDR3 has 14 amino acids. The CDR3: CASSMTGVADTQYF. The CDR3 region has the DNA TGTGCCAGCAGCATGACAGGGGTCGCAGATACGCAGTATTTT.

Relative to its sample, this clone is medium-sized. The V call is TRBV19, the J call TRBJ1-5; D unresolved. Germline V gene lookup returns CDR1 LNHDA and CDR2 SQIVND (reference sequence). This CDR3 comprises 15 residues. V lost 2 bases and J lost 3, with 11 bases in between. CDR3 in DNA: TGTGCCAGTAGTATAATACAGCTATTCAATCAGCCCCAGCATTTT. Amino acids: CASSIIQLFNQPQHF.

V is TRBV19 and J is TRBJ2-1; D is possibly TRBD1 (5 bases). Germline loops: CDR1 LNHDA, CDR2 SQIVND (reference sequence). CDR3 length: 15 amino acids. V dropped 0 bases and J dropped 4 bases, with 10 bases sitting between them. The CDR3 DNA follows: TGTGCCAGTAGTATAGATAATGGGGCTTACAATGAGCAGTTCTTC. Its protein is CASSIDNGAYNEQFF.

V gene TRBV27 combines with J gene TRBJ1-1; D unresolved. Trimming pared 2 bases from V and 2 bases from J, leaving 12 bases between. Germline-derived CDR1 and CDR2 are MNHEY and SMNVEV (reference sequence). CDR3 size: 15 residues. The CDR3 DNA sequence: TGTGCCAGCAGTTTACTTGCAGGAACCAACACTGAAGCTTTCTTT. Residues: CASSLLAGTNTEAFF.

The chain joins TRBV6-1 to TRBJ2-7, with 10 bases that match TRBD2. The length of the CDR3 is 15 residues. V was clipped by 5 bases and J by 2 bases; unmatched bases: 6. CDR1 MNHNS and CDR2 SASEGT come from the germline V gene. The CDR3 loop reads CASSFASGSTYEQYF. Written as DNA, the CDR3 is TGTGCCAGCAGTTTCGCTAGCGGGAGCACCTACGAGCAGTACTTC.

The chain recombines TRBV13 with TRBJ2-2, with D uncertain. The germline V and J ends were trimmed by 2 bases and 1 base, with 5 bases remaining between them. The CDR3 loop spans 14 amino acids. CDR1 is PRHDT and CDR2 is FYEKMQ in the germline V gene (reference sequence). Written as DNA, the CDR3 is TGTGCCAGCAGCTTACCTCTGAACACCGGGGAGCTGTTTTTT. Protein: CASSLPLNTGELFF.

The rearrangement uses TRBV18 and TRBJ1-1, with 9 bases matching TRBD1. The CDR3 is made up of 14 amino acids. CDR1 and CDR2 (germline): KGHSH, LQKENI. With 5 bases clipped from V and 4 bases from J, the junction kept 5 bases outside the gene matches. The CDR3 here is CASSKGQGFTEAFF. CDR3 in DNA: TGTGCCAGCTCAAAAGGACAGGGGTTCACTGAAGCTTTCTTT.